The clone carrying this TCR beta chain was counted many times. The target antigen is unknown. Arm-PCR of CDR3 regions and iRepertoire HTBI primers were the basis on which TCR beta libraries were built. TCRdb reprocessed the multiplex PCR reads with MiXCR, giving one entry per CDR3 protein. The sample includes approximately 250,000 distinct CDR3 sequences, approximately 20% of them seen just once. This specimen belongs to a study of regulatory T cells in long-lasting Graves disease. Overall study findings and caveats: Persistent Graves' patients showed a TCR diversity that was lower than that of newly diagnosed ones.

The time point is: newly diagnosed GD, antithyroid drugs for less than 3 months. From RNA extracted from PBMCs, the TCR library was made. This CDR3 spans 16 amino acids. CDR1 and CDR2 (germline): SGDLS, YYNGEE. V lost 3 bases to trimming and J lost 4 bases; unmatched junction nucleotides: 7. The input for sequencing was peripheral blood mononuclear cells (PBMCs), taken at new diagnosis, from a patient treated with antithyroid drugs. The chain joins TRBV9 to TRBJ2-1, with TRBD2 matching 10 bases. The receptor's source is a female donor with Graves disease. CDR3 DNA sequence: TGTGCCAGCAGCGCTCCGGGACTAGCGCCTTACAATGAGCAGTTCTTC. It specifies CASSAPGLAPYNEQFF.